Included here is one T cell receptor beta chain sequence, with context. Its antigen target is currently unknown. Base qualities are not at hand, and no much larger clone is one base apart. The record originates from a study of cytomegalovirus exposure and HLA in healthy donors (dated by TCRdb to 2017 to 2019). Study-wide context: According to an earlier analysis of several hundred of the donors, about 179 million T cells yielded some 110 million unique TCR beta sequences and about 280 Gb of sequence data. An early release that covered fewer than 800 HLA-typed donors contained approximately 320 gigabases of sequencing data and some 87 million unique TCR sequences. Of the approximately 370 genotyped donors, over 80% were placed in the genetic ancestry cluster associated with self-reported Caucasian donors. The study aimed to test whether signatures of past pathogen exposure could be identified by cataloging public T cell receptors. The study used immunosequencing to profile the T cell repertoires of several hundred subjects and linked those repertoires to cytomegalovirus serostatus. A separate validation cohort of more than 100 different subjects was used in addition to the roughly 670-subject first cohort. High-throughput TCR immunosequencing, statistical association of individual TCRs with disease status, and machine learning were combined to predict cytomegalovirus infection status. A later analysis re-analyzed previously published TCR beta repertoires from about 730 donors and added high-resolution HLA genotyping to study TCR occurrence patterns. Rather than using new phenotypic data, the later analysis identified candidate immune exposures from TCR beta sequences and from how often those sequences occurred across donors. An earlier analysis of 587 of the donors applied high-throughput TCR beta sequencing to assess whether each TCR beta V gene segment acted as functional or pseudogenic. Alongside the repertoire data, information on donor age, sex, ethnicity and CMV serostatus was compiled. In a later genetic analysis, genome-wide SNP genotypes for about 60% of the 666 donors were used, and that subset was treated as a discovery cohort. Every discovery cohort repertoire had been produced on one sequencing platform. Class I and class II HLA loci were covered by the typing at four-digit resolution. The number of typed donors differed by locus: about 629-630 for A, B, C, DRB1 and DQB1; some 500 for DQA1; fewer than 610 for DPA1; and some 430 for DPB1. A few DR-DQ haplotypes were treated as single units for association and clustering because of strong linkage in the cohort. Among 300 to 500 genotyped donors of the cohort, an average of about 240,000 unique TCR beta nucleotide sequences was sequenced per donor, of which about 18% were non-productive.

The paper as a whole reports these results and caveats: Most TCR sequences were seen in very few donors, while some public TCRs were found in many individuals. In a later analysis, most CMV-associated TCR beta chains were found to appear HLA-restricted, with HLA associations seemingly driven largely by CMV exposure. Cytomegalovirus status was reported to be diagnosed by the classifier with high specificity and sensitivity in both the original and validation cohorts. In a later analysis, about 16,000 TCR beta sequences were associated with specific HLA alleles at a false discovery rate of 0.05. The authors suggested that the approach could potentially be generalized to other disease states and immunological phenotypes. A cluster of highly shared sequence variants was judged likely to represent a technical artifact of the sequencing pipeline. According to a later genetic analysis, donors in an Asian-associated ancestry cluster had fewer N-insertions in productive TCRs than the approximately 670-donor mean. Three of the identified cytomegalovirus-associated TCR beta chains were confirmed in vitro to be specific for cytomegalovirus antigens. In a later genetic analysis, a missense DCLRE1C variant was associated with V-gene and J-gene trimming of TCR beta chains, and the association was replicated in an independent cohort. An earlier analysis of approximately 570 of the donors showed that most TCR beta V segments appeared in productive rearrangements either about 90% or about 30% of the time, which broadly matched IMGT annotations. Strong co-occurrence of HLA alleles, especially DR and DQ, made assigning TCR associations to individual alleles difficult. A further reported finding was that TCR beta sequences accurately predicted the HLA-A and HLA-B alleles for most subjects in the first cohort. Immune exposure information for the cohort was limited to CMV serostatus. Linkage disequilibrium might explain the correlated functional status among segregating V segments, but an unknown experimental factor could not be ruled out. Because counts were too low, about 17 rarely observed V segments, including chromosome 9 orphons, were excluded from the earlier analysis of some 540 of the donors. A later analysis found that TCR association rates varied across HLA loci, with DRB1 alleles showing the most associated TCRs and HLA-C alleles the fewest. The presence/absence analyses assumed that sequencing depth was roughly uniform across donors, and that assumption may not be true. In a later analysis, several top co-occurrence clusters were reported to appear linked to parvovirus B19, influenza, CMV and Epstein-Barr virus. A later analysis found that HLA-associated TCR beta chains were more clonally expanded and had lower generation probabilities than equally common non-associated chains. The study gave a list of 150 to 200 TCR beta chains associated with cytomegalovirus. This cohort had only TCR beta chains sequenced, and the lack of alpha or paired-chain data limited which features could be detected. HLA typing was unavailable for some donors at each locus, so association tests used only the typed subset.

The cohort consisted of approximately 690 healthy bone marrow donors. At the time of sampling, all cohort members were nominally healthy, though unrecorded immune exposures were likely present. The donor was CMV seronegative and was included in the group of a few hundred seronegative cohort members. Every donor gave a peripheral blood sample, and the peripheral blood mononuclear cells from that sample were used for TCR beta sequencing. Genomic DNA was extracted from the blood cell samples with the Qiagen DNeasy Blood Extraction Kit. The library came from the immunoSEQ multiplex PCR assay. A mixture of 60 forward primers for TCR Vbeta segments and 13 reverse primers for TCR Jbeta segments was used in the multiplex PCR. A multiplex PCR assay on genomic DNA amplified the CDR3 region of rearranged TCR beta genes. Amplified TCR beta libraries were sequenced as 87-base-pair reads on the Illumina HiSeq System. Turning to the authors' computational methods: A later analysis counted around 72 million unique TCR beta chains across the 690 or so repertoires, and around 9.9 million of these chains were shared by at least two donors. Raw reads were error-corrected and collapsed into unique sequences with a nearest-neighbor algorithm that merged closely related sequences to remove PCR and sequencing errors. Alignment of CDR3 sequences to IMGT reference sequences was used to assign V, D and J gene segments. For a sequence to be retained, at least a six-nucleotide match to both a V gene segment and a J gene segment was required. Rearrangements were classified as productive when the CDR3 lacked stop codons and remained in frame with V and J, and all other rearrangements were classified as non-productive. Following IMGT convention, CDR3 was defined as the stretch from the second conserved V-encoded cysteine to the conserved J-encoded phenylalanine. Sequences without an unambiguous match to a single V gene segment were excluded from the earlier analysis of 500 to 700 of the donors. An earlier analysis of a few hundred of the donors called V segments functional above 56.7% productive rearrangements and segregating when the between-donor standard deviation exceeded 5%. A statistical classification framework was developed to diagnose cytomegalovirus status using the catalog of TCR beta chain sequences. In a later analysis, TCR nucleotide sequences were compared against IMGT/GENE-DB human TR gene sequences so that V and J genes could be assigned. The TCRdist pipeline was used in a later analysis to assign CDR3 sequences and most-parsimonious VDJ recombination scenarios. In a later analysis, every TCR beta chain was defined by the combination of its CDR3 amino acid sequence and its V-gene family, and reads without a unique V-gene family were dropped. As a way to deal with suspected cross-contamination and a sequencing artifact, a later analysis dropped 450 to 600 nucleotide sequences that were highly shared and had low generation probability. In a later analysis, a clonal expansion index was calculated for each public chain from normalized within-repertoire ranks of inferred template counts. In a later analysis, generation probabilities were computed with a VDJ recombination model fitted to out-of-frame rearrangements, and the resulting probabilities were checked against IGoR. A later analysis scored TCR-TCR, TCR-HLA and TCR-CMV co-occurrence with hypergeometric tests, applying a repertoire-size bias correction to TCR pairs. False discovery rates were estimated in a later analysis by permuting HLA or CMV assignments 20 times. In a later analysis, co-occurring TCRs were grouped with DBSCAN, and TCRdist sequence similarity was added when clustering was performed within HLA-allele-positive subsets. For co-occurrence clustering, repertoires with fewer than 30,000 or more than 120,000 public chains were excluded, along with four or five repertoires with anomalous nucleotide sharing. TCRdb holds this immuneACCESS table with in-frame rearrangements only. Some clones are missing; in checked studies, unresolved V genes explain under half, and the rest has no known cause. V, J and clone size are taken as reported in that table, and D and trimming were inferred from the DNA itself. For this sample the table gives roughly 100,000 clones, of which under 65% were detected only once. The ten largest account for approximately 3% of the sample.

Sequencing was performed on PBMCs. The origin of this receptor is a man between 60 and 70 years old in good health and CMV-seronegative.

In nucleotides, the sequence is TGTGCCAGCAGCCTGCAGGGGTGGGGCTATGGCTACACCTTC. It specifies CASSLQGWGYGYTF. The rearranged chain carries TRBV6-5 and TRBJ1-2, and possibly TRBD1, on 6 matching bases. The germline V gene encodes CDR1 MNHEY and CDR2 SVGAGI. There are 14 amino acids in the CDR3, from cysteine to phenylalanine inclusive. Only CDR3 DNA is held: 42 bases, read in frame from base 1. The junction carries 15 bases between V and J, which are trimmed by 6 bases and 4 bases respectively.